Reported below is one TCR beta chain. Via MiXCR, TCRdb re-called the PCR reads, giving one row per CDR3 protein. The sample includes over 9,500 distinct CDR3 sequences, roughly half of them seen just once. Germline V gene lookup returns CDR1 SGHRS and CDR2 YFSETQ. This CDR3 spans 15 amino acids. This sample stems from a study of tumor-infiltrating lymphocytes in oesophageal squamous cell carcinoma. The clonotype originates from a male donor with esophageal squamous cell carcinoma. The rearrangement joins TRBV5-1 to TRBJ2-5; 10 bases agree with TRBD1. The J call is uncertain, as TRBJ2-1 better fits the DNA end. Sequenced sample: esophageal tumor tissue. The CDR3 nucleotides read TGCGCCAGCAGCTTGGGAGGACAGGGGGACAATGAGCAGTTCTTC. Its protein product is CASSLGGQGDNEQFF.